This T cell receptor (beta chain) was recovered during a study of blood T cell repertoires in COVID-19. V lost 6 bases to trimming and J lost 4 bases, with 17 bases between them. The CDR3 spans 15 residues. Germline CDR1 SGDLS, CDR2 YYNGEE. The data were produced by immunoSEQ multiplex PCR, yet TCRdb's version contains in-frame clones alone and is incomplete. The sample holds fewer than 180,000 clones, around 90% seen once. The sequence was collected from a woman in her sixties or seventies with active or convalescent COVID-19. Sequenced sample: peripheral blood. The chain uses TRBV9 and TRBJ2-1, with D perhaps matching TRBD2 (5 bases). The CDR3 DNA reads TGTGCCAGCAATGTCGAGGGCTGGAGGTACAATGAGCAGTTCTTC. Translation: CASNVEGWRYNEQFF.